These 10 T cell receptor beta chains were all obtained from the same sample, sequenced in a study of monozygotic twins with inflammatory bowel disease. One entry per CDR3 protein, without DNA, is what TCRdb gives after re-calling the 5' RACE reads. The sample includes around 450,000 distinct CDR3 sequences. Material: blood. The source of these receptors is a human donor with ulcerative colitis or Crohn's disease, or a healthy co-twin of an affected twin (not recorded which).

The chain recombines TRBV29-1 with TRBJ1-3; TCRdb reports TRBD1, a call that lacks DNA to check it against. Looked up from germline, CDR1 is SQVTM and CDR2 is ANQGSEA. The CDR3 covers 14 residues. The CDR3 sequence: CSVEEGAKGNTIYF.

This chain's CDR3 is CSARDGTGVYEQYF. V is TRBV20-1 and J is TRBJ2-7; with no DNA, the TCRdb D assignment of TRBD1 cannot be verified. The CDR3 runs to 14 residues. CDR1 is DFQATT and CDR2 is SNEGSKA in the germline V gene (reference sequence).

J is TRBJ1-1 and V is TRBV7-8; as DNA is missing, the TRBD1 call by TCRdb cannot be tested. This CDR3 region has 14 residues. Germline V gene sequence: CDR1 SGHVS, CDR2 FQNEAQ. CDR3 sequence reads: CASSPLGGGNEAFF.

V is TRBV25-1 and J is TRBJ2-1; TCRdb returns TRBD2, unconfirmable since there is no DNA. The CDR3 has 16 amino acids. Germline V gene data show CDR1 as MGHDK and CDR2 as SYGVNS. CDR3: CASSELGLAGGNEQFF.

This sequence joins TRBV12-3 or TRBV12-4 and TRBJ1-4. The CDR3 totals 14 residues. The CDR3 protein is CASRDLKTNEKLFF.

V usage is TRBV5-1 and J usage is TRBJ1-6; TCRdb's D gene call, TRBD1, goes unchecked for lack of DNA. CDR1 and CDR2 from the germline V gene are SGHRS and YFSETQ. The CDR3 runs to 13 residues. CDR3 sequence: CASGWTVISPLHF.

The gene calls are TRBV18 and TRBJ1-2; TCRdb picks TRBD1, but there is no DNA to check that call. CDR1 and CDR2 from the germline V gene are KGHSH and LQKENI. This CDR3 spans 14 amino acids. The chain's CDR3 is CASSPAYREAGYTF.

The chain combines TRBV19 with TRBJ2-7; TCRdb returns TRBD1, unconfirmable since there is no DNA. CDR3 size: 13 residues. Germline CDR1 LNHDA, CDR2 SQIVND (reference sequence). This CDR3 is CASSIDRGYEQYF. Looking up the rest from reference TRBV19 and TRBJ2-7 gives the full variable domain: DGGITQSPKYLFRKEGQNVTLSCEQNLNHDAMYWYRQDPGQGLRLIYYSQIVNDFQKGDIAEGYSVSREKKESFPLTVTSAQKNPTAFYLCASSIDRGYEQYFGPGTRLTVT.

The chain combines TRBV20-1 with TRBJ1-4; TCRdb outputs TRBD1, but without DNA this stays unchecked. The germline CDR1 and CDR2 sequences are DFQATT and SNEGSKA (reference sequence). The CDR3 spans 14 residues. The CDR3 here is CSASPGTGPEKLFF.

The chain links TRBV10-3 to TRBJ2-7. The length of the CDR3 is 13 residues. Germline CDR1 and CDR2: ENHRY and SYGVKD. The CDR3 protein is CAITSQGAYEQYF.